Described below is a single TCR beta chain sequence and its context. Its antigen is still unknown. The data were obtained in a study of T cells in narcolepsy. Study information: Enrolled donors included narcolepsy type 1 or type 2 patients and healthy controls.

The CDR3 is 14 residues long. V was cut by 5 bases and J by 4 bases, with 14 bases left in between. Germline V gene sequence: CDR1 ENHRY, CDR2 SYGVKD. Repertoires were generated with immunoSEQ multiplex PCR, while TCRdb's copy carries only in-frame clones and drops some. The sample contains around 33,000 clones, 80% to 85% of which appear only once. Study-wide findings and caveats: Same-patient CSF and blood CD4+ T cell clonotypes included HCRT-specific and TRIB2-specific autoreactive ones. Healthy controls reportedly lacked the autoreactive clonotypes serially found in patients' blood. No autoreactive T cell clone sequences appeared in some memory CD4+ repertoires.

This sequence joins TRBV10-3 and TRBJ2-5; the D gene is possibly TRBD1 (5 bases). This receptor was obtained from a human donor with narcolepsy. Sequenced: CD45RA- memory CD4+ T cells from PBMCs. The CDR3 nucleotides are TGTGCCATCAGTTTCTCGACAGTCCGAGAGACCCAGTACTTC. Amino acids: CAISFSTVRETQYF.